This paragraph covers one T cell receptor beta chain sequence. These data originate in a study of blood T cell repertoires in COVID-19. Study-wide context: Italy, Spain and the United States were the sources of the convalescent and acute COVID-19 samples.

TCRdb's table, derived via immunoSEQ multiplex PCR, lists solely in-frame clones and lacks some. This repertoire shows about 380,000 clones, approximately 87% found once; its top ten account for approximately 1.2%. The CDR3 totals 15 residues. Trimming took 2 bases from V and 1 from J, leaving 6 bases between them. The germline V gene has CDR1 MGHRA and CDR2 YSYEKL. Before being deemed recovered, Cohort 3 donors had two negative PCRs, clearance, or symptom resolution. This clonotype was obtained from a man in his thirties or forties who had recovered from COVID-19. The V and J genes are TRBV4-1 and TRBJ1-6; D unclear. Source material: PBMCs or T cells enriched from blood (not recorded which). The CDR3 DNA reads as TGCGCCAGCAGCCAACCGCAGTCCTATAATTCACCCCTCCACTTT. Encoded protein: CASSQPQSYNSPLHF.